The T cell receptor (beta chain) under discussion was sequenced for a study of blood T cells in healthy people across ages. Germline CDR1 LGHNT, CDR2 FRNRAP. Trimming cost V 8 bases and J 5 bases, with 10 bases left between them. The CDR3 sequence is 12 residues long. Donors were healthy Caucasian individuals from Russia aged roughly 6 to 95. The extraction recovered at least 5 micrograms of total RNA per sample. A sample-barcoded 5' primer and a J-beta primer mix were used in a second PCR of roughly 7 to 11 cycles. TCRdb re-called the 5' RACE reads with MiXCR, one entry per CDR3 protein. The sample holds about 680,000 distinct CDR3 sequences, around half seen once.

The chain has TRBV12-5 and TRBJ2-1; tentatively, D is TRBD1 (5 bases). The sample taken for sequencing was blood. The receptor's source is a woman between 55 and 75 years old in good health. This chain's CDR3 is CASTGQNNEQFF. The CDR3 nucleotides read TGTGCTAGTACCGGACAAAACAATGAGCAGTTCTTC.